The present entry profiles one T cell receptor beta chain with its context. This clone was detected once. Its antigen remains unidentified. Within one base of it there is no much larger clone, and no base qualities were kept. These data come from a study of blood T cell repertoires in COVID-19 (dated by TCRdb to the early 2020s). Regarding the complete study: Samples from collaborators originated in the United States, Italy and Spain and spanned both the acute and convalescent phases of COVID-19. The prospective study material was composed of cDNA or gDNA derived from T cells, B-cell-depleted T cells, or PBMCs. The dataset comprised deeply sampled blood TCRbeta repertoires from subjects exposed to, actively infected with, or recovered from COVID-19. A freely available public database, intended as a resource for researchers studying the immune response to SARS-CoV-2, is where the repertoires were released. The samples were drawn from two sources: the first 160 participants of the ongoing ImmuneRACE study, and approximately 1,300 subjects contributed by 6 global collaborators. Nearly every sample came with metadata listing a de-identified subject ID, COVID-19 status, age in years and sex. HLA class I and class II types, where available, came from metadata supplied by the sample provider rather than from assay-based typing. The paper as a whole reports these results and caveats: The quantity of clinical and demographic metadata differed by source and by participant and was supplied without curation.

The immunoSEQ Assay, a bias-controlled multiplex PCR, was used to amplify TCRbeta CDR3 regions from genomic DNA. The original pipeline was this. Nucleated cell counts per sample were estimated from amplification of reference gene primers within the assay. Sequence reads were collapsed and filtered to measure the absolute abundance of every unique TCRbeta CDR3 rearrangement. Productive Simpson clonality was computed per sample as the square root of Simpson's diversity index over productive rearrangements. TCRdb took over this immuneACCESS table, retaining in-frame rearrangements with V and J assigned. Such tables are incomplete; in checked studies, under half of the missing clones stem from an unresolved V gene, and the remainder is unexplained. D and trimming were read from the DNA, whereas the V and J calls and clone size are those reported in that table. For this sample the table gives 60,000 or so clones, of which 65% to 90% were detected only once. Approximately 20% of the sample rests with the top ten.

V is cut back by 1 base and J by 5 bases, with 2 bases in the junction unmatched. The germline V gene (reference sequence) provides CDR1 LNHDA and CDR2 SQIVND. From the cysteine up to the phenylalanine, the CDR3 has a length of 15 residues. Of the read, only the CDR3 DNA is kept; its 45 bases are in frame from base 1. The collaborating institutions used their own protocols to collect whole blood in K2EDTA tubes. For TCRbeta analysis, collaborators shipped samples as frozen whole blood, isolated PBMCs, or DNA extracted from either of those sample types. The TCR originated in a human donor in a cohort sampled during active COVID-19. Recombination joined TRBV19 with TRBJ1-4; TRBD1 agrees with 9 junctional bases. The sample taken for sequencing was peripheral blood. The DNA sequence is TGTGCCAGTAGTATAGTGACAGGGGGAAATGAAAAACTGTTTTTT. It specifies CASSIVTGGNEKLFF.